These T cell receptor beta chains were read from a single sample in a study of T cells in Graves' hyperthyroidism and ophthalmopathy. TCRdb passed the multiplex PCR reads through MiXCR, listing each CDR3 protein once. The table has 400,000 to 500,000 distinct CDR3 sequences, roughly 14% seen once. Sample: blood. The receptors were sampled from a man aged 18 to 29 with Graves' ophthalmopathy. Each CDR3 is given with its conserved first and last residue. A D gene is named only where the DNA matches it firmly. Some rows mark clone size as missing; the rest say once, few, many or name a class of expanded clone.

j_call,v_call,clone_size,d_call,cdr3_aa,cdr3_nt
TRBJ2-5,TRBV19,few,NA,CASSIPSQETQYF,TGTGCCAGTAGTATACCAAGCCAAGAGACCCAGTACTTC
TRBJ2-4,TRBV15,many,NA,CATGSDLAKNIQYF,TGTGCCACCGGGTCAGATTTAGCCAAAAACATTCAGTACTTC
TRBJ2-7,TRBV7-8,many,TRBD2,CASSFPDRTSGSPGDEQYF,TGTGCCAGCAGCTTCCCCGATAGGACTAGCGGGAGCCCCGGGGACGAGCAGTACTTC
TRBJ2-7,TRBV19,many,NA,CASSIVGSSYEQYF,TGTGCCAGTAGTATAGTTGGCAGCTCCTACGAGCAGTACTTC
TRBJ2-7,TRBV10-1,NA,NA,CASSEGYSSYEQYF,TGCGCCAGCAGTGAAGGGTATTCTTCCTACGAGCAGTACTTC
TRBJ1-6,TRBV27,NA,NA,CASSYRGFVSYNSPLHF,TGTGCCAGCAGCTACCGGGGCTTTGTCTCCTATAATTCACCCCTCCACTTT
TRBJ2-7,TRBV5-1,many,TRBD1,CASSPGQGKYEQYF,TGCGCCAGCAGCCCGGGACAGGGGAAATACGAGCAGTACTTC
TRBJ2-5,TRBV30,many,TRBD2,CAWNTGGETQYF,TGTGCCTGGAACACGGGAGGAGAGACCCAGTACTTC
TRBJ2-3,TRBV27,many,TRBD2,CASRLTYTGTSSDTQYF,TGTGCCAGCAGGCTTACATATACCGGGACTAGCTCAGATACGCAGTATTTT
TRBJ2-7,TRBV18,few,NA,CASSPPLSTGEQYF,TGTGCCAGCTCCCCGCCGTTGAGCACGGGGGAGCAGTACTTC
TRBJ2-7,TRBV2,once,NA,CASSGSYILGEQYF,TGTGCCAGCAGTGGATCCTATATTTTGGGCGAGCAGTACTTC
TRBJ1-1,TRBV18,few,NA,CASSPGGGGETEAFF,TGTGCCAGCTCCCCCGGCGGAGGGGGTGAAACTGAAGCTTTCTTT
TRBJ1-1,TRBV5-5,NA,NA,CASSYVQVAVGAFF,TGTGCCAGCAGCTATGTACAGGTGGCAGTCGGAGCTTTCTTT
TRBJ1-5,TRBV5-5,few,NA,CASSFGDGLNQPQHF,TGTGCCAGCAGCTTCGGGGACGGACTCAATCAGCCCCAGCATTTT
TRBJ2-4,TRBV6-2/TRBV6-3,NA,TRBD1,CASRPPAGTGGAKNIQYF,TGTGCCAGCAGGCCACCGGCCGGGACAGGGGGAGCCAAAAACATTCAGTACTTC
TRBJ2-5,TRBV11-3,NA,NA,CASSQGAGREETQYF,TGTGCCAGCAGCCAAGGTGCTGGGCGGGAAGAGACCCAGTACTTC
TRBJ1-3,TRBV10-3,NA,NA,CAIQPQGAGNTIYF,TGTGCCATCCAACCCCAAGGGGCCGGAAACACCATATATTTT
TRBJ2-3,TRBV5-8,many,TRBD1,CASSLTTGARTDTQYF,TGTGCCAGCAGCTTAACGACAGGGGCCCGCACAGATACGCAGTATTTT
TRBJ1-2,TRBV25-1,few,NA,CASSESGGNYGYTF,TGTGCCAGCAGTGAATCTGGAGGGAACTATGGCTACACCTTC
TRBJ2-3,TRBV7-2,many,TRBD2,CASSFRGGRSGDTQYF,TGTGCCAGCAGCTTTCGAGGCGGGAGGAGTGGAGATACGCAGTATTTT
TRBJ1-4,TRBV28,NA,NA,CASGLGGGQEKLFF,TGTGCCAGCGGGCTTGGGGGGGGTCAGGAAAAACTGTTTTTT